This T cell receptor beta chain was retrieved from a study of OX40 agonist ivuxolimab in advanced cancers. The overall study: Ivuxolimab, an antibody that agonizes OX40 (CD134), was administered to the patients.

CDR3 length: 15 amino acids. CDR1 is LNHDA and CDR2 is SQIVND in the germline V gene (reference sequence). After removal of 8 bases from V and 4 bases from J, the junction contained 8 bases not matched to a gene. Using immunoSEQ multiplex PCR, the repertoire was profiled, and TCRdb retains in-frame clones only, with some absent. The sample has some 66,000 clones, around 86% seen once; the top ten hold 2% to 3%. The specimen comprised CD4+ or CD8+ T cells sorted from blood, sampled in a trial of the OX40 agonist ivuxolimab. This chain connects TRBV19 to TRBJ1-2; 12 bases are shared with TRBD1. This TCR derives from an adult with an advanced solid tumor such as melanoma, head and neck, liver or kidney cancer. The CDR3, as DNA: TGTGCCAGTCTACCCGGGACAGGGGGCTTCTATGGCTACACCTTC. Translating it yields CASLPGTGGFYGYTF.